Listed below are T cell receptor beta chains from one sample, sequenced in a study of identical twins. TCRdb ran MiXCR on the 5' RACE reads and lists one entry per CDR3 protein. The sample has 500,000 to 700,000 distinct CDR3 sequences, under 8.5% seen once. This sample also belongs to another study, concerning yellow fever vaccine responses in identical twins.

Specimen: PBMCs. All receptors derive from a woman aged 18 to 35 in good health. The CDR3 runs from the conserved cysteine through the conserved F or W. A D gene is named only where the DNA matches it firmly. A row's size may be missing; if present it is once, few, many or a size class.

V gene: TRBV28
D gene: -
J gene: TRBJ1-2
clone size: many
CDR3 length: 16
CDR3 DNA: TGTGCCAGCACCCCCCCGCGGGGAGGCGGGGACTATGGCTACACCTTC
CDR3 protein: CASTPPRGGGDYGYTF

V gene: TRBV5-1
D gene: -
J gene: TRBJ2-1
clone size: many
CDR3 length: 14
CDR3 DNA: TGCGCCACCTCAGACAGAACAACCTACAATGAGCAGTTCTTC
CDR3 protein: CATSDRTTYNEQFF

V gene: TRBV9
D gene: TRBD2
J gene: TRBJ2-2
clone size: few
CDR3 length: 17
CDR3 DNA: TGTGCCAGCAGCGTTTTGGGCGGGAGTTTCGCTACCGGGGAGCTGTTTTTT
CDR3 protein: CASSVLGGSFATGELFF

V gene: TRBV20-1
D gene: TRBD2
J gene: TRBJ2-2
clone size: few
CDR3 length: 16
CDR3 DNA: TGCAGTGCGCGGCGCCCTAGCGGGAGGGCCACCGGGGAGCTGTTTTTT
CDR3 protein: CSARRPSGRATGELFF

V gene: TRBV25-1
D gene: TRBD2
J gene: TRBJ2-1
clone size: -
CDR3 length: 17
CDR3 DNA: TGTGCCAGCAGTGAACGCGCGAGCGGGAGCTCCTACAATGAGCAGTTCTTC
CDR3 protein: CASSERASGSSYNEQFF

V gene: TRBV12-3/TRBV12-4
D gene: -
J gene: TRBJ2-1
clone size: few
CDR3 length: 17
CDR3 DNA: TGTGCCAGCAGTTCCCGGACCCGGCCGTTGACCTACAATGAGCAGTTCTTC
CDR3 protein: CASSSRTRPLTYNEQFF

V gene: TRBV7-9
D gene: -
J gene: TRBJ1-1
clone size: many
CDR3 length: 16
CDR3 DNA: TGTGCCAGCAGTGTTATTGGAGGGCCTTACGGCACTGAAGCTTTCTTT
CDR3 protein: CASSVIGGPYGTEAFF

V gene: TRBV25-1
D gene: TRBD1
J gene: TRBJ1-2
clone size: many
CDR3 length: 15
CDR3 DNA: TGTGCCAGCAGTGACGACAGGGGTTACTCTTATGGCTACACCTTC
CDR3 protein: CASSDDRGYSYGYTF

V gene: TRBV11-3
D gene: TRBD2
J gene: TRBJ2-1
clone size: -
CDR3 length: 17
CDR3 DNA: TGTGCCAGCAGCTCACGGAGACTAGCGGAGAACTACAATGAGCAGTTCTTC
CDR3 protein: CASSSRRLAENYNEQFF

V gene: TRBV4-1
D gene: -
J gene: TRBJ2-1
clone size: -
CDR3 length: 12
CDR3 DNA: TGCGCCAGCAGCCAAAAAGCCGATGAGCAGTTCTTC
CDR3 protein: CASSQKADEQFF

V gene: TRBV6-1
D gene: -
J gene: TRBJ2-1
clone size: many
CDR3 length: 17
CDR3 DNA: TGTGCCAGCAGAAAAGGAGGGGGACCTAGCTCCTACAATGAGCAGTTCTTC
CDR3 protein: CASRKGGGPSSYNEQFF

V gene: TRBV20-1
D gene: TRBD2
J gene: TRBJ2-1
clone size: few
CDR3 length: 16
CDR3 DNA: TGCAGTGCCTCAAAGGTTAGAGCGGGAGCGGGCAATGAGCAGTTCTTC
CDR3 protein: CSASKVRAGAGNEQFF

V gene: TRBV3-1
D gene: -
J gene: TRBJ2-4
clone size: few
CDR3 length: 16
CDR3 DNA: TGTGCCAGCAGCCAAGTTGATAGTTTAGCCAAAAACATTCAGTACTTC
CDR3 protein: CASSQVDSLAKNIQYF

V gene: TRBV25-1
D gene: -
J gene: TRBJ2-3
clone size: -
CDR3 length: 12
CDR3 DNA: TGTGCCAGCAGTGAATATACAGATACGCAGTATTTT
CDR3 protein: CASSEYTDTQYF

V gene: TRBV7-3
D gene: -
J gene: TRBJ2-3
clone size: -
CDR3 length: 16
CDR3 DNA: TGTGCCAGCAGCTTAAGTCCTAGCGTGGGCACAGATACGCAGTATTTT
CDR3 protein: CASSLSPSVGTDTQYF

V gene: TRBV7-2
D gene: TRBD2
J gene: TRBJ2-1
clone size: many
CDR3 length: 17
CDR3 DNA: TGTGCCAGCAGCGCAGGAGGACTAGCGGAGTCCTACAATGAGCAGTTCTTC
CDR3 protein: CASSAGGLAESYNEQFF

V gene: TRBV9
D gene: -
J gene: TRBJ2-1
clone size: many
CDR3 length: 15
CDR3 DNA: TGTGCCAGCAGCCCCGGTAGTATCTCGGGGAATGAGCAGTTCTTC
CDR3 protein: CASSPGSISGNEQFF

V gene: TRBV7-9
D gene: -
J gene: TRBJ2-1
clone size: -
CDR3 length: 13
CDR3 DNA: TGTGCCAGCAGCCCCAGGGGTGGGTTTGAGCAGTTCTTC
CDR3 protein: CASSPRGGFEQFF

V gene: TRBV5-1
D gene: TRBD2
J gene: TRBJ2-3
clone size: few
CDR3 length: 14
CDR3 DNA: TGCGCCAGTCTAGCGGGAGAGGCCACAGATACGCAGTATTTT
CDR3 protein: CASLAGEATDTQYF

V gene: TRBV7-9
D gene: TRBD1
J gene: TRBJ1-2
clone size: -
CDR3 length: 15
CDR3 DNA: TGTGCCAGCAGCTCAGAGGAGACAGGGGTCTATGGCTACACCTTC
CDR3 protein: CASSSEETGVYGYTF

V gene: TRBV3-1
D gene: TRBD2
J gene: TRBJ2-3
clone size: -
CDR3 length: 16
CDR3 DNA: TGTGCCAGCAGCCAAGAGAAGGGACTAGCTGTAGATACGCAGTATTTT
CDR3 protein: CASSQEKGLAVDTQYF

V gene: TRBV28
D gene: TRBD2
J gene: TRBJ2-3
clone size: few
CDR3 length: 16
CDR3 DNA: TGTGCCAGCAGGCCGACGACTAGCGGGGTTAGCGATACGCAGTATTTT
CDR3 protein: CASRPTTSGVSDTQYF

V gene: TRBV12-3/TRBV12-4
D gene: -
J gene: TRBJ1-3
clone size: many
CDR3 length: 14
CDR3 DNA: TGTGCCAGCAGCACAGATTTTTCTGGAAACACCATATATTTT
CDR3 protein: CASSTDFSGNTIYF

V gene: TRBV11-2
D gene: -
J gene: TRBJ2-1
clone size: -
CDR3 length: 16
CDR3 DNA: TGTGCCAGCAGCTTAGATCGAGAGAGGGGGGCCAATGAGCAGTTCTTC
CDR3 protein: CASSLDRERGANEQFF

V gene: TRBV2
D gene: -
J gene: TRBJ2-3
clone size: many
CDR3 length: 14
CDR3 DNA: TGTGCCAGCAGTGAAGACGCGAGCACAGATACGCAGTATTTT
CDR3 protein: CASSEDASTDTQYF

V gene: TRBV7-9
D gene: -
J gene: TRBJ1-6
clone size: -
CDR3 length: 17
CDR3 DNA: TGTGCCAGCAGCTTAGTCCTCTTCACGACGAACAATTCACCCCTCCACTTT
CDR3 protein: CASSLVLFTTNNSPLHF

V gene: TRBV4-1
D gene: -
J gene: TRBJ2-7
clone size: many
CDR3 length: 13
CDR3 DNA: TGCGCCAGCAGCCAACAGGTTTTGTACGAGCAGTACTTC
CDR3 protein: CASSQQVLYEQYF

V gene: TRBV4-2
D gene: -
J gene: TRBJ2-3
clone size: many
CDR3 length: 16
CDR3 DNA: TGTGCCAGCAGCCAAGATGGGGGGCGCGAGACAGATACGCAGTATTTT
CDR3 protein: CASSQDGGRETDTQYF

V gene: TRBV2
D gene: TRBD2
J gene: TRBJ2-5
clone size: -
CDR3 length: 17
CDR3 DNA: TGTGCCAGCAGTGACGGTGCTGGGCTAGCGGTTGAGGAGACCCAGTACTTC
CDR3 protein: CASSDGAGLAVEETQYF

V gene: TRBV12-3/TRBV12-4
D gene: -
J gene: TRBJ1-6
clone size: many
CDR3 length: 13
CDR3 DNA: TGTGCCAGCAGTGGGGGGCTTAATTCACCCCTCCACTTT
CDR3 protein: CASSGGLNSPLHF

V gene: TRBV5-1
D gene: -
J gene: TRBJ2-4
clone size: few
CDR3 length: 16
CDR3 DNA: TGCGCCAGCAGCTTGGTAGGGGGGACCGCCAAAAACATTCAGTACTTC
CDR3 protein: CASSLVGGTAKNIQYF

V gene: TRBV2
D gene: TRBD2
J gene: TRBJ2-5
clone size: few
CDR3 length: 16
CDR3 DNA: TGTGCCAGCAGTTATACTAGCGTCCCGCGAGGGGAGACCCAGTACTTC
CDR3 protein: CASSYTSVPRGETQYF